The T cell receptor beta chain under discussion was sequenced for a study of cytomegalovirus exposure and HLA in healthy donors (dated by TCRdb to the late 2010s). Regarding the research as a whole: According to an earlier analysis of several hundred of the donors, some 170 million T cells yielded roughly 110 million unique TCR beta sequences and about 300 Gb of sequence data. An early release that covered approximately 600 HLA-typed donors contained 300 to 350 gigabases of sequencing data and 85 million to 100 million unique TCR sequences. Among the approximately 420 genotyped donors, about 83% belonged to the genetic ancestry cluster associated with self-reported Caucasian donors. The study aimed to test whether signatures of past pathogen exposure could be identified by cataloging public T cell receptors. The study used immunosequencing to profile the T cell repertoires of some 600 subjects and linked those repertoires to cytomegalovirus serostatus. A separate validation cohort of 100 to 150 different subjects was used in addition to the roughly 640-subject first cohort. High-throughput TCR immunosequencing, statistical association of individual TCRs with disease status, and machine learning were combined to predict cytomegalovirus infection status. A later analysis re-examined previously published TCR beta repertoires from about 700 donors and added high-resolution HLA genotyping to investigate patterns of TCR occurrence. Rather than using new phenotypic data, the later analysis identified candidate immune exposures from TCR beta sequences and from how often those sequences occurred across donors. An earlier analysis of roughly 580 of the donors used high-throughput TCR beta sequencing to judge whether each TCR beta V gene segment behaved as functional or pseudogenic. Donor age, sex, ethnicity and CMV serostatus were compiled alongside the repertoire data. In a later genetic analysis, genome-wide SNP genotypes for about three fifths of the roughly 670 donors were used, and that subset was treated as a discovery cohort. Every discovery cohort repertoire had been produced on one sequencing platform. HLA typing included class I and class II loci at four-digit resolution. The number of donors typed differed by locus, with roughly 620-630 for A, B, C, DRB1 and DQB1, 522 for DQA1, 606 for DPA1, and over 400 for DPB1. Roughly five DR-DQ haplotypes were handled as single units for association and clustering, since linkage in the cohort was strong. Among around 400 genotyped donors of the cohort, an average of around 240,000 unique TCR beta nucleotide sequences were sequenced per donor, around 20% of them non-productive.

In regard to this clone: The specificity of this receptor is unknown. Base qualities are not at hand, and no much larger clone is one base apart.

In total, approximately 700 healthy bone marrow donors made up the cohort. At the time of sampling, all cohort members were nominally healthy, though unrecorded immune exposures were likely present. The donor was CMV seronegative and was included in the group of 352 seronegative cohort members. Each donor provided a peripheral blood sample, and peripheral blood mononuclear cells were used for TCR beta sequencing. The Qiagen DNeasy Blood Extraction Kit was used to extract genomic DNA from the blood cell samples. V loses 4 bases at its end and J loses 3 bases; junction bases beyond the gene matches: 6. The CDR3 spans 15 residues, from the cysteine through the phenylalanine. CDR3 DNA is the only sequence kept; it has 45 bases, read in frame from the first base. Sequences LNHDA (CDR1) and SQIVND (CDR2) are obtained from the germline V gene (reference sequence). Library construction relied on the immunoSEQ multiplex PCR assay. For the multiplex PCR, a mixture combining 60 forward primers for TCR Vbeta segments and 13 reverse primers for TCR Jbeta segments was used. The CDR3 region of rearranged TCR beta genes was amplified from genomic DNA with a multiplex PCR assay. The Illumina HiSeq System was used to sequence the amplified TCR beta libraries as 87-base-pair reads. The study's own analysis went as follows. A later analysis counted tens of millions of unique TCR beta chains across the 500 to 850 repertoires, and around 9.9 million of these chains were shared by at least two donors. Raw reads were error-corrected and collapsed into unique sequences by a nearest-neighbor algorithm in which closely related sequences were merged to remove PCR and sequencing errors. To assign V, D and J gene segments, CDR3 sequences were aligned to IMGT reference sequences. For a sequence to be retained, at least a six-nucleotide match to both a V gene segment and a J gene segment was required. Rearrangements were called productive when the CDR3 lacked stop codons and stayed in frame with V and J; all others were non-productive. Following IMGT convention, CDR3 was defined as the stretch from the second conserved V-encoded cysteine to the conserved J-encoded phenylalanine. The earlier analysis of around 640 of the donors excluded sequences that lacked an unambiguous match to a single V gene segment. An earlier analysis of under 750 of the donors called V segments functional above 56.7% productive rearrangements and segregating when the between-donor standard deviation exceeded 5%. A statistical classification framework was built to diagnose cytomegalovirus status from the catalog of TCR beta chain sequences. In a later analysis, V and J genes were assigned by comparing TCR nucleotide sequences against IMGT/GENE-DB human TR gene sequences. In a later analysis, CDR3 sequences and most-parsimonious VDJ recombination scenarios were assigned using the TCRdist pipeline. In a later analysis, each TCR beta chain was defined by its CDR3 amino acid sequence together with its V-gene family, and reads lacking a unique V-gene family were excluded. To address suspected cross-contamination and a sequencing artifact, a later analysis removed several hundred highly shared, low-generation-probability nucleotide sequences. A later analysis calculated a clonal expansion index for each public chain from normalized within-repertoire ranks of inferred template counts. In a later analysis, generation probabilities were computed using a VDJ recombination model fitted to out-of-frame rearrangements, and the results were checked against IGoR. Hypergeometric tests were used in a later analysis to score TCR-TCR, TCR-HLA and TCR-CMV co-occurrence, with a repertoire-size bias correction applied to the TCR pairs. To estimate false discovery rates, a later analysis permuted the HLA or CMV assignments 20 times. A later analysis grouped co-occurring TCRs with DBSCAN, adding TCRdist sequence similarity when clustering within HLA-allele-positive subsets. For co-occurrence clustering, repertoires with fewer than 30,000 or more than 120,000 public chains were excluded, along with several repertoires with anomalous nucleotide sharing. TCRdb took this table from immuneACCESS and kept in-frame rearrangements with V and J called. Such tables lack part of the clones; where checked against another copy, unresolved V genes explain under half of the gap, and the rest is unexplained. V and J calls and clone size follow that table, whereas D and trimming were derived from the DNA. Within this sample are 130,000 to 150,000 clones, with 75% to 90% of them counted one time only. The ten largest clones represent roughly 2.9% of the sample.

The paper's findings and limits, for the study overall: A further reported finding was that TCR beta sequences accurately predicted the HLA-A and HLA-B alleles for most subjects in the first cohort. V-gene and J-gene trimming of TCR beta chains was associated with a missense DCLRE1C variant in a later genetic analysis, and the association was replicated in an independent cohort. When HLA alleles, especially DR and DQ, strongly co-occurred, attributing TCR associations to individual alleles was difficult. A total of fewer than 200 TCR beta chains were listed by the study as associated with cytomegalovirus. In a later genetic analysis, fewer N-insertions in productive TCRs were reported among donors in an Asian-associated ancestry cluster than the roughly 710-donor mean. Specific HLA alleles were associated with more than 15,000 TCR beta sequences at a false discovery rate of 0.05 in a later analysis. Fewer than 20 rarely observed V segments, including chromosome 9 orphons, were excluded from the earlier analysis of approximately 500 of the donors because counts were too low. In vitro tests confirmed that a few of the cytomegalovirus-associated TCR beta chains recognize cytomegalovirus antigens. It was suggested by the authors that the approach could potentially be generalized to other disease states and immunological phenotypes. Most CMV-associated TCR beta chains appeared to be HLA-restricted in a later analysis, and the HLA associations seemed to be driven largely by CMV exposure. In an earlier analysis of about 600 of the donors, most TCR beta V segments appeared in productive rearrangements about 87% or about 30% of the time, broadly matching IMGT annotations. Several of the top co-occurrence clusters appeared to be linked to parvovirus B19, influenza, CMV and Epstein-Barr virus, according to a later analysis. In both the original and validation cohorts, the classifier was reported to diagnose cytomegalovirus status with high specificity and sensitivity. Sequencing depth was assumed to be roughly uniform across donors in the presence/absence analyses, though that assumption may not hold. In a later analysis, HLA-associated TCR beta chains showed more clonal expansion and lower generation probabilities than non-associated chains that were equally common. The sequencing pipeline was judged likely to have produced a cluster of highly shared sequence variants as a technical artifact. The cohort was sequenced for TCR beta chains only, and without alpha or paired-chain data the features that could be detected were limited. Across donors, most TCR sequences were observed very rarely, whereas some public TCRs were present in many individuals. The only immune exposure information available for the cohort was CMV serostatus. Some IMGT-functional V segments, including TRBV6-2 and TRBV6-3, could not be distinguished by the 87-base-pair reads and were therefore excluded. Because HLA typing was unavailable for some donors at each locus, only the typed subset was used in association tests. Correlated functional status among segregating V segments might be attributable to linkage disequilibrium, but an unknown experimental factor could not be ruled out. A later analysis found that TCR association rates varied across HLA loci, with DRB1 alleles showing the most associated TCRs and HLA-C alleles the fewest.

The rearranged segments are TRBV19 and TRBJ2-1; 7 central bases correspond to TRBD2. Sample: PBMCs. The receptor was isolated from a woman under 40 in good health and CMV-seronegative. The sequenced DNA is TGTGCCAGTAGTAACCAGCGGGGTTACTACAATGAGCAGTTCTTC. The resulting protein is CASSNQRGYYNEQFF.